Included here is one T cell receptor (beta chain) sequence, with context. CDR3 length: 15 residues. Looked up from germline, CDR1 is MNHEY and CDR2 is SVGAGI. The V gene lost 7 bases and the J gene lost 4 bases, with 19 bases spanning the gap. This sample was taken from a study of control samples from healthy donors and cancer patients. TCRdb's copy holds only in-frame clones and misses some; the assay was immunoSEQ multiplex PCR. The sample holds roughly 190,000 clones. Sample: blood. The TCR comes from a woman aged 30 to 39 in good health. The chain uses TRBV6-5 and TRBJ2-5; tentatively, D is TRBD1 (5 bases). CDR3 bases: TGTGCCAGCACCCGACAGCCATCCCTGCGAGAGACCCAGTACTTC. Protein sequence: CASTRQPSLRETQYF.